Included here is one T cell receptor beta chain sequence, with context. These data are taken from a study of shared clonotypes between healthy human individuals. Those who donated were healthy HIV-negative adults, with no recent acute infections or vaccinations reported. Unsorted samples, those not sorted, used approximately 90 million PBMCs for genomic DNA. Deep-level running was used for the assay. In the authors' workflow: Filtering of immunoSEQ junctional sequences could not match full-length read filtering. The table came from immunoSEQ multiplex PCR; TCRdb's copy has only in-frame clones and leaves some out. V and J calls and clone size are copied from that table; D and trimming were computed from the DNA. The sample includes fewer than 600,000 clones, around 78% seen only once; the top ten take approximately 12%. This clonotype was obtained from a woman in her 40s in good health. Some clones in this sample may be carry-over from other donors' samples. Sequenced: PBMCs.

The CDR3 reads CASSALAGGLYNEQFF. The DNA for the CDR3 is TGTGCCAGCAGTGCGCTAGCGGGAGGGCTGTACAATGAGCAGTTCTTC. The rearrangement uses TRBV27 and TRBJ2-1; TRBD2 matches 12 bases. Trimming cost V 5 bases and J 4 bases; bases outside gene matches: 6. Germline-derived CDR1 and CDR2 are MNHEY and SMNVEV (reference sequence). This CDR3 has 16 residues.